The next 25 T cell receptor beta chains were all read from a single sample in a study of CD8+ T cells in alopecia areata. cDNA serving as the sequencing template came from extracted, reverse transcribed RNA. Measured with immunoSEQ multiplex PCR; TCRdb has only the in-frame clones, and not every one. The sample includes roughly 190,000 clones, 60% seen only once; the top ten take approximately 1%. The treatment was: oral pan-JAK inhibitor, 5-10 mg twice daily. The sequencing used CD4+ T cells sorted from blood, collected at week 24, from a patient treated with tofacitinib. The origin of the receptors is a human donor with alopecia areata.

The chain links TRBV7-9 to TRBJ1-1; a weak D match, TRBD1 (6 bases). Trimming took 1 base from V and 4 from J, leaving 19 bases between them. This CDR3 is 17 amino acids long. Germline CDR1 SEHNR, CDR2 FQNEAQ (reference sequence). CDR3 loop: CASSLDLGQMGTTEAFF. DNA for the CDR3: TGTGCCAGCAGCTTAGACCTCGGACAGATGGGAACCACTGAAGCTTTCTTT.

This rearrangement joins TRBV5-1 to TRBJ2-2, with 7 bases fitting TRBD1. CDR1 is SGHRS and CDR2 is YFSETQ in the germline V gene. This CDR3 has 16 amino acids. The trim removed 4 bases at V and 4 bases at J, leaving 10 bases unmatched. In DNA, the CDR3 is TGCGCCAGCAGCCGGGATTGGACAGGACCCACCGGGGAGCTGTTTTTT. Translated: CASSRDWTGPTGELFF.

To note about this clone: Other DNA sequences within the sample encode an identical CDR3. V usage is TRBV30 and J usage is TRBJ2-7; D remains ambiguous. Germline assignment: CDR1 GTSNPN and CDR2 SVGIG (reference sequence). The germline V and J ends were trimmed by 2 bases and 6 bases, with 11 bases remaining between them. The CDR3 is 12 amino acids. CDR3 sequence reads: CAWSPPGGEQYF. The DNA of the CDR3 is TGTGCCTGGAGTCCGCCGGGTGGCGAGCAGTACTTC.

This rearrangement joins TRBV7-2 to TRBJ2-2, with D uncertain. V lost 2 bases, J lost 1 base, and 11 bases lay in between. The CDR3 has 16 residues. Germline CDR1 and CDR2: SGHTA and FQGNSA. The CDR3 DNA reads TGTGCCAGCAGCTTAAACCCCAGATTGAACACCGGGGAGCTGTTTTTT. Protein: CASSLNPRLNTGELFF.

The chain's CDR3 is CATGGLAGYNEQFF. CDR3 bases: TGTGCCACCGGTGGACTAGCGGGGTACAATGAGCAGTTCTTC. This chain uses TRBV2 with TRBJ2-1; 12 positions agree with TRBD2. There are 14 residues in the CDR3. Trimming removed 10 bases from V and 4 bases from J; junction bases left unmatched: 5. Germline CDR1 and CDR2: SNHLY and FYNNEI.

The chain is built from TRBV30 and TRBJ2-1; the D gene could be TRBD1 or TRBD2 (5 bases each). The CDR3 has 14 amino acids. V was shortened by 2 bases and J by 5 bases, with 13 bases between the two germline ends. The germline V gene encodes CDR1 GTSNPN and CDR2 SVGIG (reference sequence). The CDR3 region has the DNA TGTGCCTGGAGTCCCGGGACGGCAAACAATGAGCAGTTCTTC. It specifies CAWSPGTANNEQFF.

V is TRBV20-1 and J is TRBJ1-4, with D unresolved. Looked up from germline, CDR1 is DFQATT and CDR2 is SNEGSKA (reference sequence). V was pared by 3 bases and J by 4 bases, with 3 bases between. This CDR3 has 11 amino acids. CDR3 amino acids: CSASDNEKLFF. The CDR3 nucleotides are TGCAGTGCTAGCGATAATGAAAAACTGTTTTTT.

The V gene is TRBV27, the J gene TRBJ1-2, with 8 bases that match TRBD1. CDR1 and CDR2 (germline): MNHEY, SMNVEV (reference sequence). V shed 6 bases, J shed 8 bases, and the junction held 8 bases outside the gene matches. CDR3 length: 13 amino acids. DNA of the CDR3: TGTGCCAGCAGCTGGACAGGGCGGACGGGCTACACCTTC. Translating gives CASSWTGRTGYTF.

The rearrangement joins TRBV2 to TRBJ2-7, with D possibly matching TRBD1 (5 bases). Germline V gene sequence: CDR1 SNHLY, CDR2 FYNNEI. The V gene lost 4 bases and the J gene lost 6 bases, with 10 bases spanning the gap. This CDR3 has 12 residues. CDR3 sequence reads: CASSAAGIEQYF. CDR3 nucleotide sequence: TGTGCCAGCAGTGCGGCAGGGATCGAGCAGTACTTC.

The CDR3 sequence is CASSSGASGGYEQYF. CDR3 sequence (DNA): TGTGCCAGCTCCTCAGGGGCTAGCGGGGGTTACGAGCAGTACTTC. This chain links TRBV18 with TRBJ2-7; 10 bases align to TRBD2. Germline lookup yields CDR1 KGHSH and CDR2 LQKENI. This CDR3 region has 15 residues. The V segment lost 6 bases and the J segment 4 bases; nucleotides outside the gene matches: 9.

The chain combines TRBV29-1 with TRBJ2-3, with TRBD2 as a possible D gene (5 bases). Germline assignment: CDR1 SQVTM and CDR2 ANQGSEA. V lost 5 bases and J lost 2, with 17 bases in between. CDR3 length: 15 residues. The DNA of the CDR3 is TGCAGCGTTTGGACGGCCGAGGGCTTCACAGATACGCAGTATTTT. It codes for CSVWTAEGFTDTQYF.

The CDR3 spells CAWSSREQYGYTF. The DNA of the CDR3 is TGTGCCTGGAGTAGCCGGGAACAGTATGGCTACACCTTC. The rearrangement joins TRBV30 to TRBJ1-2; D is undetermined. Trimming removed 2 bases from V and 5 bases from J, with 12 bases in between. The CDR3 is 13 residues long. Germline V gives CDR1 GTSNPN, CDR2 SVGIG (reference sequence).

With regard to this clone: The sample holds other DNA sequences that translate to the same CDR3. The chain has TRBV30 and TRBJ1-5; the D gene is possibly TRBD1 (6 bases). Trimming stripped 1 base from V and 1 base from J, with 8 bases between. Per germline, CDR1 GTSNPN and CDR2 SVGIG (reference sequence). The CDR3 totals 14 residues. In DNA, the CDR3 is TGTGCCTGGAGTGGGGGACAAAGCAATCAGCCCCAGCATTTT. Its protein product is CAWSGGQSNQPQHF. The full variable domain, with the rest looked up from reference TRBV30 and TRBJ1-5, is SQTIHQWPATLVQPVGSPLSLECTVEGTSNPNLYWYRQAAGRGLQLLFYSVGIGQISSEVPQNLSASRPQDRQFILSSKKLLLSDSGFYLCAWSGGQSNQPQHFGDGTRLSIL.

This clone was seen a few times. V gene TRBV19 combines with J gene TRBJ2-1, with 10 bases lining up with TRBD2. The V gene's germline CDR1 is LNHDA and CDR2 SQIVND (reference sequence). The CDR3 has 16 amino acids. J lost 1 base, V lost 4 bases, and 4 bases had no gene match. CDR3 sequence reads: CASSTSGGASYNEQFF. The CDR3 coding sequence is TGTGCCAGTAGTACAAGCGGGGGGGCGTCCTACAATGAGCAGTTCTTC.

The CDR3 spells CASSPPGGGSPLHF. For the CDR3, the DNA is TGCGCCAGCAGTCCGCCGGGAGGAGGCTCACCCCTCCACTTT. The V gene is TRBV5-1, the J gene TRBJ1-6; unclear D gene. The germline V gene encodes CDR1 SGHRS and CDR2 YFSETQ. The CDR3 sequence is 14 residues long. Trimming removed 5 bases from V and 10 bases from J, with 16 bases in between.

This chain links TRBV4-3 with TRBJ2-5; D remains unclear. CDR3 size: 15 residues. V was clipped by 1 base and J by 1 base, with 10 bases between them. Germline CDR1 LGHNA, CDR2 YSLEER. CDR3 amino acids: CASSQGAAPQETQYF. CDR3 DNA sequence: TGCGCCAGCAGCCAAGGGGCGGCACCCCAAGAGACCCAGTACTTC.

The rearrangement links TRBV30 to TRBJ1-2; D is unclear. This CDR3 has 14 amino acids. CDR1 and CDR2 from the germline V gene are GTSNPN and SVGIG (reference sequence). V was pared by 1 base and J by 1 base, with 10 bases between. CDR3 in DNA: TGTGCCTGGAGTGCTCCGGGTCATAACTATGGCTACACCTTC. Protein: CAWSAPGHNYGYTF.

J is TRBJ1-5 and V is TRBV7-2; D not certain. Trimming shortened V by 1 base and J by 5 bases, and 12 bases separated the two germline ends. In germline, CDR1 is SGHTA, CDR2 FQGNSA. The CDR3 is made up of 15 amino acids. The CDR3 sequence is CASSLGIGLDQPQHF. CDR3 nucleotide sequence: TGTGCCAGCAGCTTAGGGATAGGGCTGGATCAGCCCCAGCATTTT.

V gene TRBV6-5 combines with J gene TRBJ2-2; either TRBD1 or TRBD2 may fit D (5 bases each). From germline, CDR1 is MNHEY and CDR2 SVGAGI. The CDR3 spans 16 residues. With 0 bases removed from V and 4 bases from J, the gap between germline ends came to 12 bases. The CDR3 reads CASSYSGVLATGELFF. CDR3 in DNA: TGTGCCAGCAGTTACTCAGGGGTGCTAGCCACCGGGGAGCTGTTTTTT.

V is TRBV15 and J is TRBJ1-1; D ambiguous. The V end lost 0 bases, the J end lost 0 bases, and 5 bases lay between the germline ends. The CDR3 spans 14 residues. CDR1 LNHNV and CDR2 YYDKDF come from the germline V gene (reference sequence). The CDR3 loop reads CATSRDRMNTEAFF. The CDR3 DNA follows: TGTGCCACCAGCAGAGACCGAATGAACACTGAAGCTTTCTTT.

This chain connects TRBV30 to TRBJ1-1, with TRBD1 matching 9 bases. Trimming removed 0 bases from V and 6 bases from J; junction bases left unmatched: 11. The CDR3 is made up of 16 amino acids. CDR1 is GTSNPN and CDR2 is SVGIG in the germline V gene (reference sequence). The CDR3 region has the DNA TGTGCCTGGAGTGTATGGGGGACAGGGAAATTCGCTGAAGCTTTCTTT. It specifies CAWSVWGTGKFAEAFF.

The J gene is TRBJ2-1, the V gene TRBV30, with D perhaps matching TRBD2 (5 bases). The CDR3 spans 15 residues. Germline-derived CDR1 and CDR2 are GTSNPN and SVGIG (reference sequence). Trimming stripped 4 bases from V and 7 bases from J, with 20 bases between. The CDR3, as DNA: TGTGCCTGGACCCCACGGGTGGGAGTCGGGAATGAGCAGTTCTTC. As protein: CAWTPRVGVGNEQFF. The whole variable domain, filled in from reference TRBV30 and TRBJ2-1, reads SQTIHQWPATLVQPVGSPLSLECTVEGTSNPNLYWYRQAAGRGLQLLFYSVGIGQISSEVPQNLSASRPQDRQFILSSKKLLLSDSGFYLCAWTPRVGVGNEQFFGPGTRLTVL.

In its sample, this clone was seen a few times. J is TRBJ2-3 and V is TRBV29-1; the D gene is possibly TRBD1 (6 bases). Germline CDR1 is SQVTM and CDR2 is ANQGSEA. The CDR3 extends over 16 amino acids. Trimming shortened V by 6 bases and J by 1 base, and 20 bases separated the two germline ends. The chain's CDR3 is CSVLPGAEGGTDTQYF. The CDR3 DNA follows: TGCAGCGTCCTGCCAGGGGCCGAGGGTGGCACAGATACGCAGTATTTT.

To note about this clone: This CDR3 is also generated by other DNA sequences in the sample. This chain uses TRBV20-1 with TRBJ1-1; D uncertain. This CDR3 spans 11 amino acids. Per the germline V gene, CDR1 is DFQATT and CDR2 is SNEGSKA (reference sequence). V was cut by 0 bases and J by 11 bases, with 10 bases left in between. The CDR3 sequence: CSARDLPEAFF. The CDR3, as DNA: TGCAGTGCTAGAGATCTCCCAGAGGCTTTCTTT.

There are many counts of this clone. This chain connects TRBV5-1 to TRBJ2-7; 13 positions match TRBD2. The V and J ends lost 2 bases and 9 bases, in that order; junction bases with no gene match: 11. This CDR3 spans 16 amino acids. Per the germline V gene, CDR1 is SGHRS and CDR2 is YFSETQ. CDR3 protein: CASSFGLAGVSGSQYF. In DNA form, the CDR3 reads TGCGCCAGCAGCTTCGGACTAGCGGGGGTGTCAGGATCGCAGTACTTC.